This is a list of T cell receptor beta chains from one sample in a study of shared clonotypes between healthy human individuals. The protocol was immunoSEQ multiplex PCR, while the TCRdb copy is restricted to in-frame clones and leaves out a portion. Of around 2.1 million clones listed, more than 90% are singletons. The sample was naive CD4+ T cells sorted from blood. The receptors here all came from a man between 18 and 29 years old in good health. Both conserved end residues are trimmed from each CDR3. Rows may omit the clone size; those that give it use once, few, many or a size class.

clone size	V gene	J gene	CDR3 protein
NA	TRBV7-9	TRBJ2-7	ASSLGGLTSYEQY
NA	TRBV30	TRBJ2-2	AGPGAGELF
NA	TRBV10-3	TRBJ1-4	AISESRPTNEKLF
NA	TRBV30	TRBJ1-2	AWSAGVSYGYT
NA	TRBV11-3	TRBJ2-3	ASSWDRGTDTQY
NA	TRBV6-5	TRBJ1-4	ASRLTGLDEKLF
NA	TRBV2	TRBJ1-1	ASSMAQPNTEAF
NA	TRBV2	TRBJ2-7	ASSESGGYPY
NA	TRBV6-1	TRBJ2-7	ASSEIGSYEQY
NA	TRBV7-9	TRBJ2-7	ASSEPKVWTSGISYEQY
NA	TRBV18	TRBJ2-2	ASSDFTGGQNTGELF
NA	TRBV5-1	TRBJ1-3	ASSSGTGVTGNTIY
NA	TRBV5-5	TRBJ2-2	ASSPRLAGDTGELF
NA	TRBV6-6	TRBJ2-6	ASRYPGANVLT
NA	TRBV9	TRBJ2-3	ASSVGTLTDTQY
NA	TRBV19	TRBJ1-5	ASSIDSPKQPQH
NA	TRBV28	TRBJ2-7	ASSLDFPTYEQY
NA	TRBV5-4	TRBJ2-5	ASSLAGTGGVAKTQY
NA	TRBV18	TRBJ2-7	ASSPGNIYEQY
NA	TRBV5-4	TRBJ2-7	ASSVWDRPAYEQY
NA	TRBV6-6	TRBJ2-1	ASIERSSYNEQF
NA	TRBV7-2	TRBJ2-7	ASSFVPGQAREQY
NA	TRBV4-1	TRBJ1-4	ASSLPGATNEKLF
NA	TRBV18	TRBJ1-1	ASSPGMGGAAF
NA	TRBV5-1	TRBJ2-7	ASSPSGGALNEQY
NA	TRBV4-1	TRBJ2-3	ASSPRDRGVTDTQY
once	TRBV30	TRBJ2-1	AWSQGSSYNEQF
NA	TRBV4-2	TRBJ1-5	ASSQDVVGQGNQPQH
NA	TRBV28	TRBJ1-2	ASSIFGGQLYYGYT
NA	TRBV6-1	TRBJ2-7	ASTGSSSYEQY
NA	TRBV7-9	TRBJ2-5	ASSLPPFKGETQY
once	TRBV7-3	TRBJ2-1	ASSDPGLAINEQF
NA	TRBV7-6	TRBJ1-4	ASSPVGGAGEKLF
once	TRBV18	TRBJ1-4	ASSPPGTGGEKLF
NA	TRBV2	TRBJ1-1	ASSVTSGTEKAF
NA	TRBV7-9	TRBJ1-5	ASSPGSENQPQH
NA	TRBV13	TRBJ2-3	ASSSVAGGKTDTQY
NA	TRBV27	TRBJ1-5	ASSLSGTSNQPQH
NA	TRBV4-1	TRBJ2-5	ASSREDRGQETQY